This T cell receptor beta chain was recovered during a study of blood T cell repertoires in COVID-19. Study-wide background: Spain, Italy and the United States supplied samples that represented acute and convalescent COVID-19. Nucleic acid was either cDNA or gDNA, and it came from T cells, B-cell-depleted T cells, or PBMCs.

Authors' methods: Reference gene primer amplification in the assay estimated nucleated cell counts. Sequencing used immunoSEQ multiplex PCR; TCRdb keeps in-frame clones, though not all of them. V, J and clone size derive from that table, while D and trimming were established from the DNA sequence. The data contain about 120,000 clones, 90% of them singletons. Between the trimmed V and J ends, which lost 0 bases and 0 bases, there was a span of 7 bases. CDR1 SGHNT and CDR2 YYREEE come from the germline V gene (reference sequence). The CDR3 length is 14 residues. The rearrangement links TRBV5-4 to TRBJ2-7, with D possibly matching TRBD2 (5 bases). The origin of this receptor is a woman between 55 and 75 years old with COVID-19, enrolled during active disease. Sequences were obtained from peripheral blood. In nucleotides, the CDR3 is TGTGCCAGCAGCTTGGGAGGGAGCTCCTACGAGCAGTACTTC. Protein sequence: CASSLGGSSYEQYF.